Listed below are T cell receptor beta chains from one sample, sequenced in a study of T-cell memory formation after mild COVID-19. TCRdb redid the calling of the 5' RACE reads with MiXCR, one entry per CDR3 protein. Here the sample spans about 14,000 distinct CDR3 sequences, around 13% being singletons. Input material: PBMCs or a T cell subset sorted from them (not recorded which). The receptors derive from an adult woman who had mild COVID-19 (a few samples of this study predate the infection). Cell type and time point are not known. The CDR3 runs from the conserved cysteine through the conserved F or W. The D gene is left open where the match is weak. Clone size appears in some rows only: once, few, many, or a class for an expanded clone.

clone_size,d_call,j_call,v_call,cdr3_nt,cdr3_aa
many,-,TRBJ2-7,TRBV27,TGTGCCAGCAGACCCTTCTCGGGTTCGACGTACGAGCAGTACTTC,CASRPFSGSTYEQYF
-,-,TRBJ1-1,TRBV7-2,TGTGCCAGCAGCCCGCTGACAGCTATGAACACTGAAGCTTTCTTT,CASSPLTAMNTEAFF
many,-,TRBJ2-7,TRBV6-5,TGTGCCAGCAGCCCCGGGACTCCCTACGAGCAGTACTTC,CASSPGTPYEQYF
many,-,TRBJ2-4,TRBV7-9,TGTGCCAGCAGCTTAGGTTCCTTAAGGGAGACGTGGTACATTCAGTACTTC,CASSLGSLRETWYIQYF
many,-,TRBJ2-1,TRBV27,TGTGCCAGCAGATTAAGCTCCTACAATGAGCAGTTCTTC,CASRLSSYNEQFF
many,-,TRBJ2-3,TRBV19,TGTGCCAGTAGTCAGTCCCTAACAGATACGCAGTATTTT,CASSQSLTDTQYF
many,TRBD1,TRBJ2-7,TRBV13,TGTGCCAGCAGCTCCACGGAACACCCGGGACAGGGTTCCGAGCAGTACTTC,CASSSTEHPGQGSEQYF
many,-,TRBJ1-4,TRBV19,TGTGCCTCCCGTCTAGGGGGAGCAACTAATGAAAAACTGTTTTTT,CASRLGGATNEKLFF
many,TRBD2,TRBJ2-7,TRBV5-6,TGTGCCAGCAGCGGAGACCCAATTGGGACTAGCGGGAGGCTAATCTCCTACGAGCAGTACTTC,CASSGDPIGTSGRLISYEQYF
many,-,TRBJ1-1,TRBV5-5,TGTGCCAGCAGCTTAGTTTGGGGCCAGCCGGCGAACACTGAAGCTTTCTTT,CASSLVWGQPANTEAFF
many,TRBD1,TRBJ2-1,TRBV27,TGTGCCAGCAGGGGACACAGGGGGAAATGGGATGAGCAGTTCTTC,CASRGHRGKWDEQFF
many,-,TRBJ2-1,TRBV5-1,TGCGCCAGCAGCTCCTTACAAGGGATAGCATACAATGAGCAGTTCTTC,CASSSLQGIAYNEQFF
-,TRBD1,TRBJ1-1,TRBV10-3,TGTGCCATCAGTGAGCCCCTCTCCCCCGGGACAGGGGGCGTATTTGACACTGAAGCTTTCTTT,CAISEPLSPGTGGVFDTEAFF
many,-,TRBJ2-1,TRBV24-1,TGTGCCACCAGTGATTTCCTAAATGAGCAGTTCTTC,CATSDFLNEQFF